This T cell receptor beta chain was recovered during a study of Ad26.COV2.S vaccination and SARS-CoV-2 variants. Overall study: The study gave Ad26.COV2.S intramuscularly, once or twice 56 days apart. Study results and limitations: Vaccine recipients and placebo recipients showed similar non-spike TCR breadth. Individuals receiving vaccine had higher spike-specific TCR breadth than placebo recipients did.

Germline lookup yields CDR1 SGHVS and CDR2 FQNEAQ. CDR3 length: 15 residues. Trimming removed 5 bases from V and 5 bases from J; junction bases left unmatched: 8. Worth noting for this clone: No antigen is known for it.

Method: immunoSEQ multiplex PCR; TCRdb's copy keeps in-frame clones and lacks some. The data hold more than 300,000 clones, with 70% to 90% observed a single time. Treatment specified: 19 received Ad26.COV2.S at low or high dose, single or two shots; about 5 received placebo; per-sample allocation not given. Vaccine and placebo recipients were sampled on day 63 after the first injection. This specimen was peripheral blood, taken in a trial of Ad26.COV2.S vaccine versus placebo. This clonotype was sampled from a person aged 18-65 years who received the Ad26.COV2.S COVID-19 vaccine or a placebo. The chain couples TRBV7-8 to TRBJ2-5; 10 bases are shared with TRBD1. For the CDR3, the DNA is TGTGCCAGCAGCCCTGGGACAGGGGTTTGGGAGACCCAGTACTTC. The encoded protein is CASSPGTGVWETQYF.